This section outlines one T cell receptor beta chain sequence together with its context. This receptor's antigen is unknown. Base qualities are not provided; no much larger clone lies one nucleotide away. Libraries were made using the immunoSEQ multiplex PCR assay. TCRdb mirrors the immuneACCESS table, restricted to in-frame sequences. Some clones are absent from its copies; in checked studies, under half trace to an unresolved V gene, and the reason for the others is unknown. In this sample the table shows under 40,000 clones, 80% to 85% of which occur a single time. Approximately 0.98% of the sample comes from the top ten. For every enrolled patient, mismatch repair deficiency was confirmed by either polymerase chain reaction or immunohistochemistry. Three patients who responded to pembrolizumab therapy underwent TCR sequencing. In the phase II trial, pembrolizumab PD-1 blockade was tested prospectively in advanced mismatch repair-deficient cancers, no matter which tissue of origin the cancers came from. Peripheral blood T cell samples were collected serially, before PD-1 blockade began and at several time points afterward. Blood sampling times were expressed in weeks after the first pembrolizumab dose.

This entry comes from a study of PD-1 blockade in mismatch repair-deficient tumors listed by TCRdb under 2017. Study-level background: Between September 2013 and late 2016, the trial enrolled 86 consecutive patients with approximately 13 types of mismatch repair-deficient cancer, all of whom had received prior treatment and were progressing. Tumor-associated T cell clones were tracked in the peripheral blood of patients responding to PD-1 blockade by deep sequencing of TCR CDR3 regions. Here is what the overall study found, with its caveats: Tumor-resident clones, often undetectable in blood before treatment, expanded rapidly after pembrolizumab and then contracted, generally before radiologic responses.

The germline V and J ends show losses of 0 bases and 3 bases respectively, and no gene match explains 10 bases of the junction. The germline V gene gives CDR1 as SGHDT and CDR2 as YYEEEE. There are 17 amino acids in the CDR3, from cysteine to phenylalanine inclusive. Only CDR3 DNA remains: 51 bases, in frame from the first base. The sequence is built from TRBV5-6 and TRBJ2-7, with 9 bases in between that match TRBD2. The clonotype comes from an adult with mismatch repair-deficient cancer. The sequences come from PBMCs, collected about 38 weeks after starting pembrolizumab. The DNA sequence follows: TGTGCCAGCAGCTTGGCCGCCGGGGGAGCGGGAGGCTACGAGCAGTACTTC. Its translation is CASSLAAGGAGGYEQYF.